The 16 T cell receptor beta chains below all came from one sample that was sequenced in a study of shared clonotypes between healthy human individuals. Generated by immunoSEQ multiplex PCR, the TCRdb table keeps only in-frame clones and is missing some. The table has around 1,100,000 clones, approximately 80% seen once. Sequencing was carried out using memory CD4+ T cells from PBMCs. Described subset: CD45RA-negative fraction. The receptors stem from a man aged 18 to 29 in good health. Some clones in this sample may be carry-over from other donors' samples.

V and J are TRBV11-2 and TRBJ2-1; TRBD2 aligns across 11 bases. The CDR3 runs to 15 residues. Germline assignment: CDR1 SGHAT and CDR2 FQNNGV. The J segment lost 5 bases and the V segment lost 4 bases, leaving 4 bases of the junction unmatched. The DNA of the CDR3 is TGTGCCAGCAGCTCCTTAGCGGGAGGGAACAATGAGCAGTTCTTC. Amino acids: CASSSLAGGNNEQFF.

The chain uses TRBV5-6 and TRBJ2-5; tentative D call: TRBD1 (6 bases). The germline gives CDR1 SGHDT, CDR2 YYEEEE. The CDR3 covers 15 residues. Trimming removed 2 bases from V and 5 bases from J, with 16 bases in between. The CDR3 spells CASSFSGGRWETQYF. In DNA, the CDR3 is TGTGCCAGCAGCTTTTCTGGGGGCAGATGGGAGACCCAGTACTTC.

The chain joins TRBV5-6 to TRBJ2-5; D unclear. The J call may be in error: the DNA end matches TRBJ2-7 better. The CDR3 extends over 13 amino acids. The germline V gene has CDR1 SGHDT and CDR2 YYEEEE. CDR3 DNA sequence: TGTGCCAGCAGCTCTCAAGGGATCTACGAGCAGTACTTC. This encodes CASSSQGIYEQYF.

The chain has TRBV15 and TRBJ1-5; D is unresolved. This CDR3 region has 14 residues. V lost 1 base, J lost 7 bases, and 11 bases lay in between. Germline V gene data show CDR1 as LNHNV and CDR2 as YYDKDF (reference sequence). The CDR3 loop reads CATSRVPEDQPQHF. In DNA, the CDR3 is TGTGCCACCAGCAGAGTCCCGGAGGACCAGCCCCAGCATTTT.

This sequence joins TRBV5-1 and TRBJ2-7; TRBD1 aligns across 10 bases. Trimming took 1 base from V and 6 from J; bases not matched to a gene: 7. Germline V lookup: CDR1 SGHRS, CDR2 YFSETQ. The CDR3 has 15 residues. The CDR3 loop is CASSLWTGTGAEQYF. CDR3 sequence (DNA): TGCGCCAGCAGCTTGTGGACCGGGACAGGGGCCGAGCAGTACTTC.

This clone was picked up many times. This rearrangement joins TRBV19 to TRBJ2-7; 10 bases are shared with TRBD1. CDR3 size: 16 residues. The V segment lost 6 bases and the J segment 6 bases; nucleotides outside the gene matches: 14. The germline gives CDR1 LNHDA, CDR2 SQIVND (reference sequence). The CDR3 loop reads CASSRSPWTGGGEQYF. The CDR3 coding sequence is TGTGCCAGTAGCAGATCACCTTGGACAGGGGGTGGCGAGCAGTACTTC.

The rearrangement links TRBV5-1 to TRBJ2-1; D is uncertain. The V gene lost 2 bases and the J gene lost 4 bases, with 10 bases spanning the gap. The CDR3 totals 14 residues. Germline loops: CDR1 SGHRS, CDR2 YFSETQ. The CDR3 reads CASSFHKDYNEQFF. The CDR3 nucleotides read TGCGCCAGCAGCTTCCATAAAGATTACAATGAGCAGTTCTTC.

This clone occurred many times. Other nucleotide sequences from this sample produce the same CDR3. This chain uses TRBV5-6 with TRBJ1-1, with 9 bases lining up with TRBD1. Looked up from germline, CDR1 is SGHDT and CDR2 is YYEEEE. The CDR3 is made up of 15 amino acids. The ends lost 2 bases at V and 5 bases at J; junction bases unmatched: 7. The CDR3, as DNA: TGTGCCAGCAGCTTATTACAGGGGGCTGGGACTGAAGCTTTCTTT. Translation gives CASSLLQGAGTEAFF.

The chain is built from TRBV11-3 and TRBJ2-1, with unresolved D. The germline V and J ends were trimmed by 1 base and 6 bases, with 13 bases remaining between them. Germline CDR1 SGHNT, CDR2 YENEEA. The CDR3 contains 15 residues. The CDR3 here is CASSLVPAPPNEQFF. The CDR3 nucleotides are TGTGCCAGCAGCTTAGTCCCGGCACCCCCCAATGAGCAGTTCTTC.

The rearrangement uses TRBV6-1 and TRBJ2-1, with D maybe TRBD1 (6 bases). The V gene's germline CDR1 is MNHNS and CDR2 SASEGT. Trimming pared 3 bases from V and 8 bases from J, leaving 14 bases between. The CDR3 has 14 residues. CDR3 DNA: TGTGCCAGCAGTGAGCCGGGACAAACTCATGAGCAGTTCTTC. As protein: CASSEPGQTHEQFF.

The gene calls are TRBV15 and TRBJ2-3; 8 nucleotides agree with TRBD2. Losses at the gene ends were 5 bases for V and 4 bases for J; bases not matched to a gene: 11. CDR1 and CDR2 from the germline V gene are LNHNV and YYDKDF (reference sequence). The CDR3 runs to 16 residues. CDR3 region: CATSFRSGREADTQYF. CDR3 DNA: TGTGCCACCAGCTTCCGCAGCGGGAGAGAGGCAGATACGCAGTATTTT.

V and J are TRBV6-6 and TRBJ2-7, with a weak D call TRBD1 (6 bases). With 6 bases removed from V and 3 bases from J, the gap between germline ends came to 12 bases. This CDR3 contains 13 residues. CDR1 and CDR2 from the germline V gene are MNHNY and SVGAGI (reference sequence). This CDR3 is CASSSDRFYEQYF. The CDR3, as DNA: TGTGCCAGCAGCTCCGACAGGTTCTACGAGCAGTACTTC.

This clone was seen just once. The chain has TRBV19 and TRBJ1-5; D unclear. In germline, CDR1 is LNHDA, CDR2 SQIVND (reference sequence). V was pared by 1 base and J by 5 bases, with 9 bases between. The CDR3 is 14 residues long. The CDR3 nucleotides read TGTGCCAGTAGTATAGTAGGGAGGGATCAGCCCCAGCATTTT. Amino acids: CASSIVGRDQPQHF.

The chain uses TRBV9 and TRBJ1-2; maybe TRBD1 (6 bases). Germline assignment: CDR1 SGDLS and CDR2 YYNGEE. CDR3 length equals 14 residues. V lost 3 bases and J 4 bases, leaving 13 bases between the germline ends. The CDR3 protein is CASSATGGGYGYTF. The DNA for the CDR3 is TGTGCCAGCAGCGCGACAGGAGGTGGCTATGGCTACACCTTC.

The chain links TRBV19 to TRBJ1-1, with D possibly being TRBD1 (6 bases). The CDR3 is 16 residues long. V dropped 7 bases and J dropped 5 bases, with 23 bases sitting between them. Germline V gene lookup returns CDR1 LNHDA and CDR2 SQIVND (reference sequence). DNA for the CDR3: TGTGCCAGTACCTCAAACGCCGGGGGGGCTCGGACTGAAGCTTTCTTT. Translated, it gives CASTSNAGGARTEAFF.

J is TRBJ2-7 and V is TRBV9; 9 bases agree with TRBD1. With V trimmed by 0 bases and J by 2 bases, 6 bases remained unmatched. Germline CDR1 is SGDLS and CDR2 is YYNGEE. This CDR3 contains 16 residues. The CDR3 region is CASSVDIDRGTYEQYF. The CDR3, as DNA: TGTGCCAGCAGCGTAGATATCGACAGGGGGACCTACGAGCAGTACTTC.